This is a list of T cell receptor beta chains from one sample in a study of regulatory T cells in long-lasting Graves disease. TCRdb re-called the multiplex PCR reads through MiXCR, storing one row per CDR3 protein. The sample lists about 220,000 distinct CDR3 sequences, roughly 19% seen once, with roughly 10% in the top ten. These data also featured in a second study, about T cells in Graves' hyperthyroidism and ophthalmopathy.

The material sequenced was peripheral blood mononuclear cells (PBMCs), taken at new diagnosis, from a patient treated with antithyroid drugs. These TCRs come from a woman in her twenties or thirties with Graves disease. Both conserved end residues are trimmed from each CDR3. For some rows the clone size is stated as once, few or many, or as a class when expanded; others skip it.

j_gene	v_gene	abundance	CDR3aa
TRBJ1-5	TRBV30	NA	AFRDRGNQPQH
TRBJ2-7	TRBV5-1	many	ASSPRGGMYEQY
TRBJ2-1	TRBV2	many	ASRFGGEQF
TRBJ2-5	TRBV5-5	many	ASSFLGSRGETQY
TRBJ2-3	TRBV30	many	AWSGTGPDTQY
TRBJ1-3	TRBV12-3/TRBV12-4	many	ASSPVGGNTIY
TRBJ2-2	TRBV29-1	many	SVELAGGPGELF
TRBJ2-1	TRBV7-9	many	ASSWWGSSYNEQF
TRBJ2-7	TRBV25-1	many	ASSDSVYYEQY
TRBJ1-1	TRBV10-3	many	AINGQGNMNTEAF
TRBJ1-2	TRBV28	many	ASSYGQVTNYGYT
TRBJ2-3	TRBV28	many	ASSLLAGQGQNTDTQY
TRBJ2-7	TRBV2	many	AGRAGLAGGPFSYEQY
TRBJ1-3	TRBV20-1	many	SAPGQASSGNTIY
TRBJ2-3	TRBV6-1	many	ASGDFATSTDTQY
TRBJ1-4	TRBV24-1	many	ATSDLPRSVATNEKLF
TRBJ1-1	TRBV19	many	ASRADRLNTEAF
TRBJ2-7	TRBV6-1	many	ASTETVTTLGSYEQY
TRBJ2-7	TRBV6-1	many	ASIYRTGLDEQY
TRBJ1-6	TRBV4-1	few	ASSQIELSPLH
TRBJ1-2	TRBV5-1	many	ASSWTGSEDYGYT
TRBJ2-3	TRBV7-2	NA	ASSPHYGTDTQY
TRBJ2-7	TRBV27	many	ASGLAGSYEQY
TRBJ1-1	TRBV7-8	many	ASSFSENTEAF